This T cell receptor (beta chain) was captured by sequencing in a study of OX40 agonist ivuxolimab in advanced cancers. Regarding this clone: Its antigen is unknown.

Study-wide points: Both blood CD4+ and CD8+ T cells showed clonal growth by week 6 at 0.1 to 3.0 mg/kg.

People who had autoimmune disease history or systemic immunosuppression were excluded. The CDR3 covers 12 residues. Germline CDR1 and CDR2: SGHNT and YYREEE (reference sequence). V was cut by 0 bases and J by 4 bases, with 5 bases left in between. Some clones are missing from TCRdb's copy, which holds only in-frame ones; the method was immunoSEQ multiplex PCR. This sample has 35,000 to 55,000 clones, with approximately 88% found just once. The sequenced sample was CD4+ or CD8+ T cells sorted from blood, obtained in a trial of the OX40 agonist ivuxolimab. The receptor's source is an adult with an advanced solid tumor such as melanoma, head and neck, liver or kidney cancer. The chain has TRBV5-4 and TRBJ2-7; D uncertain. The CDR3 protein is CASSLDRYEQYF. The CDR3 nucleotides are TGTGCCAGCAGCTTGGACAGATACGAGCAGTACTTC.